The present entry profiles one T cell receptor beta chain with its context. The antigen it binds to is not known. Base qualities are missing; no much larger clone stands one base away. Library creation used the immunoSEQ multiplex PCR assay. RNA was extracted from all samples and reverse transcribed into cDNA, which served as template for TCR sequencing. First-strand cDNA was synthesized with SuperScript III using a 2:1 mix of oligo-dT and random hexamers. A synthetic immune receptor repertoire was used to measure amplification bias, and any remaining bias was corrected computationally. The paper's processing steps were these. Raw reads were preprocessed to remove errors, and CDR3 was defined according to IMGT conventions as the region from the conserved cysteine to phenylalanine. Clonality was computed by normalizing Shannon entropy by log2 of the number of productive unique TCRs and subtracting the result from 1. CD4 or CD8 identity of scalp clones was inferred by cross-referencing scalp TCRbeta sequences with sorted blood CD4 and CD8 repertoires. The table comes from immuneACCESS by way of TCRdb, which keeps in-frame sequences with V and J called. Part of the clones is missing from these tables; in studies checked, under half for an unresolved V gene and the rest for unknown reasons. The DNA gave D and trimming, while V, J and clone size come from that table. Recorded for this sample are about 97,000 clones; 41% of them occurred a single time. In total, the top ten clones hold 1% to 1.5% of the sample.

The cysteine opens and the phenylalanine closes a CDR3 of 15 amino acids. This entry keeps only the CDR3 DNA: 45 bases, framed from base 1. V was cut back by 0 bases and J by 5 bases, leaving a gap of 13 bases between them. Taken from the germline V gene, the CDR1 and CDR2 loops are MNHNS and SASEGT. This specimen belongs to a study of CD8+ T cells in alopecia areata (dated by TCRdb to 2016 to 2019). Regarding the complete study: Treated patients were enrolled in an open-label pilot trial of oral tofacitinib at 5 to 10 mg twice daily for moderate-to-severe alopecia areata. High-throughput TCRbeta sequencing was used to examine T cell clonal expansion in alopecia areata in both the C3H/HeJ mouse model and human patients. Biopsies were taken from tofacitinib-treated patients at baseline and again at 4 and 24 weeks into treatment, and several of those patients also had a later scalp biopsy. Clonality in the scalp was compared among normal scalp (n=4), patchy alopecia areata scalp (n=8), and alopecia totalis/universalis scalp (n=8). immunoSEQ multiplex PCR using 35 Vbeta forward primers and 13 Jbeta reverse primers was used to amplify TCRbeta CDR3 regions. RNA was extracted with the PAXgene miRNA kit for fixed scalp, the miRNeasy kit for PBMCs, and the RNeasy kit for mouse skin. Patients stayed on tofacitinib for 6 to 18 months and then had 6 months of follow-up off drug so that delayed response and recurrence could be assessed. Human TCRbeta sequencing covered scalp tissue and sorted CD4+ and CD8+ peripheral blood T cells from patchy and totalis/universalis alopecia areata patients and healthy controls.

Lesional scalp punch biopsies and peripheral blood were collected from alopecia areata patients. After PBMCs were isolated by density centrifugation and stained for CD3, CD4 and CD8, a FACSAria was used to sort CD4+ and CD8+ T cells. What the work shows at the level of the full study, not this receptor alone: Lesional scalp, especially in alopecia totalis/universalis, showed higher clonality and more expanded CD8+ clones than normal scalp, suggesting antigenic drive. Unlike mouse skin, where gammadelta T cells dominate, normal human skin contains resident alphabeta T cells that get sequenced too, which complicates analysis of the scalp TCR repertoire. TCR sequences shared between patients were less clear than in mice, possibly partly because of HLA diversity in the patient population.

The clonotype was recovered from a human donor with alopecia areata. Material: CD4+ T cells sorted from blood. This sequence uses TRBV6-1 and TRBJ2-5; the D gene is possibly TRBD2, with 6 bases matching. The DNA is as follows: TGTGCCAGCAGTGAAGCGCCCGGTGGGGGGGAGACCCAGTACTTC. This codes for CASSEAPGGGETQYF.